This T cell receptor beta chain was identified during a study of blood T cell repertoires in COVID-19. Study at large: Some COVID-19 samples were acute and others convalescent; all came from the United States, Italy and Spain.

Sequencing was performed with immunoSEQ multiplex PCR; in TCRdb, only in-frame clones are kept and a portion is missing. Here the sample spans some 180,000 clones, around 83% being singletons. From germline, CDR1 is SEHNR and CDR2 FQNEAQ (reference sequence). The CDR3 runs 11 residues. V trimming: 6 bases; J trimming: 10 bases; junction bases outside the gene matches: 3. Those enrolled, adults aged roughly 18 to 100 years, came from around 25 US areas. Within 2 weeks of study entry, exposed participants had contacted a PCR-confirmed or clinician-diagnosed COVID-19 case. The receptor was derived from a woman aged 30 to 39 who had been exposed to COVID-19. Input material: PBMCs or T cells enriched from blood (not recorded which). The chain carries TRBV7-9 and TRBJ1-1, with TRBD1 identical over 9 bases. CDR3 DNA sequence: TGTGCCAGCAGGTCGGACAGGGGAGCTTTCTTT. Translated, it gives CASRSDRGAFF.